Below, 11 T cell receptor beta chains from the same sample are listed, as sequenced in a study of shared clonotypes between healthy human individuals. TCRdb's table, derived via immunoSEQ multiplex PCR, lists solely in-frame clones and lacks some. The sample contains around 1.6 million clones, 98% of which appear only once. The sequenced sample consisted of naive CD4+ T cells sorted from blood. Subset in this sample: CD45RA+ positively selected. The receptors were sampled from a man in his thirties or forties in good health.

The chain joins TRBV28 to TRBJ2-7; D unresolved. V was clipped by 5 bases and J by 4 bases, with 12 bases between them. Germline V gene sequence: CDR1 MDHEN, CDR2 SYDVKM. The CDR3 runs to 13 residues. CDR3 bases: TGTGCCAGCAGTAAACTCCCAACGTACGAGCAGTACTTC. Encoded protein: CASSKLPTYEQYF.

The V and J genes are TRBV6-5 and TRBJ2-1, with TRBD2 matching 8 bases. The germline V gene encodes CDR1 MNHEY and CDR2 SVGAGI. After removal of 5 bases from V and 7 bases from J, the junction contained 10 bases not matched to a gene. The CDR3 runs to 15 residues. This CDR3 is CASSTQPGLENEQFF. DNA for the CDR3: TGTGCCAGCAGTACCCAACCGGGACTAGAGAATGAGCAGTTCTTC.

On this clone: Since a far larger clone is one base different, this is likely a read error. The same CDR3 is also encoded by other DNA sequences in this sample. In DNA, the CDR3 is TGCAGTGTACGTGACAATCACAATCAGCCCCAGCATTTT. Translating gives CSVRDNHNQPQHF. The chain links TRBV29-1 to TRBJ1-5; no firm D call. This CDR3 region has 13 residues. Germline V gene data show CDR1 as SQVTM and CDR2 as ANQGSEA.

CDR3 region: CASGRRASNQPQHF. In nucleotides, the CDR3 is TGTGCCAGCGGGAGGCGGGCTAGCAATCAGCCCCAGCATTTT. This chain connects TRBV7-2 to TRBJ1-5; D remains ambiguous. The CDR3 runs 14 residues. Germline V gene lookup returns CDR1 SGHTA and CDR2 FQGNSA. V was clipped by 8 bases and J by 0 bases, with 11 bases between them.

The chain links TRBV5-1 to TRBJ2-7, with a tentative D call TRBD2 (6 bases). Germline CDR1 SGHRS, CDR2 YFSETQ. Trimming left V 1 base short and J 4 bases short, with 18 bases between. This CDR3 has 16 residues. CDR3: CASSLTVGGFKYEQYF. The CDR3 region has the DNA TGCGCCAGCAGCTTGACTGTTGGAGGGTTTAAGTACGAGCAGTACTTC. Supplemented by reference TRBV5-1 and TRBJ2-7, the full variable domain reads KAGVTQTPRYLIKTRGQQVTLSCSPISGHRSVSWYQQTPGQGLQFLFEYFSETQRNKGNFPGRFSGRQFSNSRSEMNVSTLELGDSALYLCASSLTVGGFKYEQYFGPGTRLTVT.

CDR3 DNA: TGTGCCAGCAGTTTACCAGACAGGGCCTACGAGCAGTACTTC. Its translation: CASSLPDRAYEQYF. This sequence joins TRBV28 and TRBJ2-7; 7 bases are shared with TRBD1. From germline, CDR1 is MDHEN and CDR2 SYDVKM. Trimming removed 2 bases from V and 2 bases from J; junction bases left unmatched: 3. There are 14 residues in the CDR3.

The CDR3 DNA follows: TGTGCCAGCAGCTATGACACGTCGAACACTGAAGCTTTCTTT. Its protein is CASSYDTSNTEAFF. The chain carries TRBV7-9 and TRBJ1-1; D gene uncertain. In germline, CDR1 is SEHNR, CDR2 FQNEAQ (reference sequence). The CDR3 contains 14 residues. V dropped 4 bases and J dropped 1 base, with 10 bases sitting between them.

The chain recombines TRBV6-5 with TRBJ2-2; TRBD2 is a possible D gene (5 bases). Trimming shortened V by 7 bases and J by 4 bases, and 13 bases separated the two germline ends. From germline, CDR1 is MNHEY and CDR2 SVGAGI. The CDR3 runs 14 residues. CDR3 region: CASKPGLPTGELFF. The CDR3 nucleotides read TGTGCCAGCAAACCCGGACTGCCCACCGGGGAGCTGTTTTTT.

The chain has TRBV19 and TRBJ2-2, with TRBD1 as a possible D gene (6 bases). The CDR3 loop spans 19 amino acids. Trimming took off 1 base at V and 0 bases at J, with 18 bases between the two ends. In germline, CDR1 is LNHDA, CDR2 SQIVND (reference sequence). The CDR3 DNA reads TGTGCCAGTAGTATAGCAGGGGTGGGGTCGTTCGCGAACACCGGGGAGCTGTTTTTT. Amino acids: CASSIAGVGSFANTGELFF.

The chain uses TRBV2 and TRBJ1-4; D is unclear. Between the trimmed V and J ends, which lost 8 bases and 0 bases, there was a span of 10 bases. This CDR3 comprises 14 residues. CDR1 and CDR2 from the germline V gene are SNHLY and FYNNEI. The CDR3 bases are TGTGCCAGCCGACTGGGAGCAACTAATGAAAAACTGTTTTTT. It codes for CASRLGATNEKLFF.

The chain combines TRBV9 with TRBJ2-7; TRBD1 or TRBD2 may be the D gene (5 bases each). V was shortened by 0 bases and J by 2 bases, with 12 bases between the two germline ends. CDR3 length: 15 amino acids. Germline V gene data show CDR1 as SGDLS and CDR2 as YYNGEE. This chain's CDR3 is CASSVGEGNTYEQYF. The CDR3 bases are TGTGCCAGCAGCGTAGGTGAGGGGAACACCTACGAGCAGTACTTC.